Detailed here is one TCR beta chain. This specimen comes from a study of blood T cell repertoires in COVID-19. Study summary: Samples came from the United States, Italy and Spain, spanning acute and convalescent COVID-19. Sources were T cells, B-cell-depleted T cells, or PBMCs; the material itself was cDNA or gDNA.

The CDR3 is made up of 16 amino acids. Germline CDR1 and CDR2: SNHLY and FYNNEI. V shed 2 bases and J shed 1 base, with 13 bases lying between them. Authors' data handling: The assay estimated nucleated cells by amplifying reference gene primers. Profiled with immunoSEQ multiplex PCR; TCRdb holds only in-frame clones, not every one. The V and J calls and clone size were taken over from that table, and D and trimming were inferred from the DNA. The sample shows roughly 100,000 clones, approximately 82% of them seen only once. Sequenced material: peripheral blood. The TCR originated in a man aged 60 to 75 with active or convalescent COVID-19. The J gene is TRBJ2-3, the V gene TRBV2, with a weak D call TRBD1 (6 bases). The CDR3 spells CASSESTGGRTDTQYF. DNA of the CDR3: TGTGCCAGCAGTGAATCGACAGGAGGTCGCACAGATACGCAGTATTTT.